This TCR beta chain was identified in a study of T cells in Graves' hyperthyroidism and ophthalmopathy. Study overall: Peripheral blood was acquired at first diagnosis, ahead of any therapy whatsoever.

Pregnant or lactating patients were excluded, as were those with uncontrolled infection or other autoimmune disease. Cells are PBMCs isolated from roughly 9.2 ml of fresh blood. In its sample, this clonotype was seen many times. RNA transcripts served as the template for amplifying TCR beta CDR3 regions. First-round RT-PCR of the TCR CDR3 relied on the HTBI primer set. TCRdb redid the calling of the multiplex PCR reads with MiXCR, one entry per CDR3 protein. The sample yields under 250,000 distinct CDR3 sequences, about a sixth seen once. Germline CDR1 is MNHEY and CDR2 is SMNVEV (reference sequence). The V gene end was trimmed by 3 bases and the J gene end by 4 bases; junction bases not matched to a gene: 2. CDR3 length: 16 residues.

V usage is TRBV27 and J usage is TRBJ2-1, with 14 positions matching TRBD2. The TCR originated in a woman aged 45 to 65 with Graves' hyperthyroidism. The sample consisted of blood. The CDR3 reads CASSFRLAGGYNEQFF. The DNA for the CDR3 is TGTGCCAGCAGTTTCCGACTAGCGGGAGGGTACAATGAGCAGTTCTTC.